This is a list of T cell receptor beta chains from one sample in a study of blood T cell repertoires in COVID-19. The assay was immunoSEQ multiplex PCR, and TCRdb's table has in-frame clones only and misses some. The data show 200,000 to 250,000 clones, with around 88% seen just once and about 14% held by the top ten. Sequenced sample: PBMCs or T cells enriched from blood (not recorded which). These receptors were taken from a woman aged 45-65 years with acute COVID-19. CDR3s include the opening cysteine and the closing phenylalanine or tryptophan. Each record gives: clone size, J gene, V gene, D gene, CDR3 DNA, CDR3 protein. D genes are given only for firm matches. Rows give clone size only sometimes, using once, few, many, or a class for an expanded clone.

>.|TRBJ2-7|TRBV28|.
TGTGCCAGCAGTTTCCCATTGGGGAGGACCTACGAGCAGTACTTC
CASSFPLGRTYEQYF
>.|TRBJ2-1|TRBV28|.
TGTGCCAGCAGTCTTCAGGGTTACAATGAGCAGTTCTTC
CASSLQGYNEQFF
>.|TRBJ2-3|TRBV27|TRBD1
TGTGCCAGCGGGGGGCGACGACGGACAGGGTTTCGAGATACGCAGTATTTT
CASGGRRRTGFRDTQYF
>.|TRBJ1-2|TRBV30|.
TGTGCCTGGAGTCGACAGGAGTTCTATGGCTACACCTTC
CAWSRQEFYGYTF
>.|TRBJ2-5|TRBV20-1|TRBD2
TGCAGTGCTAGTGGCGGGGGGGAGACCCAGTACTTC
CSASGGGETQYF
>.|TRBJ2-1|TRBV24-1|TRBD1
TGTGCCACCAGTGACTACCTGGACAGGGCCGAGCAGTTCTTC
CATSDYLDRAEQFF
>.|TRBJ2-3|TRBV7-3|TRBD2
TGTGCCAGCAGCTTGGGAGGGGCTAGCGGCACAGATACGCAGTATTTT
CASSLGGASGTDTQYF
>.|TRBJ1-4|TRBV7-2|TRBD1
TGTGCCAGCAGCCTCGGGACAGGGGGCGAAAAACTGTTTTTT
CASSLGTGGEKLFF
>once|TRBJ2-2|TRBV24-1|TRBD1
TGTGCCACCAGTGAATATGGACAGGGGGATTACACCGGGGAGCTGTTTTTT
CATSEYGQGDYTGELFF
>.|TRBJ2-3|TRBV6-5|.
TGTGCCGTTTTACCAGGCCTCGGGAGTACAGATACGCAGTATTTT
CAVLPGLGSTDTQYF
>.|TRBJ1-2|TRBV6-1|.
TGTGCCAGCAGTGACCAGGGGTATGGCTACACCTTC
CASSDQGYGYTF
>.|TRBJ2-1|TRBV19|TRBD2
TGTGCCAGTACCCGGACTAGCGGGTACAATGAGCAGTTCTTC
CASTRTSGYNEQFF
>.|TRBJ1-2|TRBV6-5|TRBD1
TGTGCCAGTAAGCAGCCCGGGACAGGGGGTTATGGCTACACCTTC
CASKQPGTGGYGYTF
>.|TRBJ2-7|TRBV7-3|.
TGTGCCAGCAGCCCTTCAGGGAACGAGCAGTACTTC
CASSPSGNEQYF
>.|TRBJ1-2|TRBV7-9|TRBD1
TGTGCCAGCAGCCGGACAGGGCCCTATGGCTACACCTTC
CASSRTGPYGYTF
>few|TRBJ2-7|TRBV19|.
TGTGCCAGTAGCCGGGACAACGTCTACGAGCAGTACTTC
CASSRDNVYEQYF
>.|TRBJ1-4|TRBV27|TRBD1
TGTGCCAGCAGCCGACAGGGGGCAACTAATGAAAAACTGTTTTTT
CASSRQGATNEKLFF
>.|TRBJ1-6|TRBV27|.
TGTGCCAGCAGTTCTATCGGCCCGGGGGGTTCACCCCTCCACTTT
CASSSIGPGGSPLHF
>once|TRBJ1-5|TRBV6-2/TRBV6-3|.
TGTGCCAGCAGTTACCCTCGGGGTGCTCAGCCCCAGCATTTT
CASSYPRGAQPQHF
>.|TRBJ2-1|TRBV7-3|TRBD1
TGTGCCAGCAGCTTAACTGGGCCGGGACAGGGGAGCAATGAGCAGTTCTTC
CASSLTGPGQGSNEQFF
>.|TRBJ1-2|TRBV27|.
TGTGCCAGCAGTTTATCGAGACTTAACTATGGCTACACCTTC
CASSLSRLNYGYTF
>once|TRBJ2-5|TRBV5-1|.
TGCGCCAGCAGGTTGACAAGCCAAGAGACCCAGTACTTC
CASRLTSQETQYF
>.|TRBJ2-7|TRBV7-9|.
TGTGCCAGCAGCCAAGGGGGGGCTTCTGGGTACGAGCAGTACTTC
CASSQGGASGYEQYF
>.|TRBJ2-3|TRBV10-3|TRBD1
TGTGCCATCAGGCCGGGACAGGGTTCAGATACGCAGTATTTT
CAIRPGQGSDTQYF
>.|TRBJ2-7|TRBV7-2|TRBD2
TGTGCCAGCAGCTTAGGACTAGCAGGCAATTACGAGCAGTACTTC
CASSLGLAGNYEQYF
>.|TRBJ2-7|TRBV5-1|.
TGCGCCAGCAGCTTGGGCCCAGAATCAGTCCACGAGCAGTACTTC
CASSLGPESVHEQYF
>.|TRBJ2-5|TRBV6-5|.
TGTGCCAGCAGCTCAACTCGGTACCAAGAGACCCAGTACTTC
CASSSTRYQETQYF
>.|TRBJ2-1|TRBV18|TRBD1
TGTGCCAGCTCCCACGGACAGGGGGCGTACAATGAGCAGTTCTTC
CASSHGQGAYNEQFF
>.|TRBJ1-5|TRBV28|.
TGTGCCAGCAGCAAACTAGCCGAGAATCAGCCCCAGCATTTT
CASSKLAENQPQHF
>.|TRBJ2-1|TRBV30|.
TGTGCCTGGAGTAGTGGCCAGGCCGGGAACTCCTACAATGAGCAGTTCTTC
CAWSSGQAGNSYNEQFF
>.|TRBJ2-1|TRBV30|TRBD2
TGTGCCTCAGCGAGCGGGAGCGCTTACAATGAGCAGTTCTTC
CASASGSAYNEQFF
>.|TRBJ2-3|TRBV25-1|TRBD2
TGTGCCAGCAAACTAGCGGGGGCAGATACGCAGTATTTT
CASKLAGADTQYF
>.|TRBJ2-7|TRBV4-1|TRBD2
TGCGCCAGCAGCCAAGGACTAGCACCCATTCCTTCCTACGAGCAGTACTTC
CASSQGLAPIPSYEQYF
>.|TRBJ1-2|TRBV9|TRBD1
TGTGCCAGCAGCGGGGACAGCTATGGCTACACCTTC
CASSGDSYGYTF
>.|TRBJ1-3|TRBV28|TRBD1
TGTGCCAGCAGCCCTAACCCCTGGACAGGGGGCGCAGAAAACACCATATATTTT
CASSPNPWTGGAENTIYF
>few|TRBJ1-1|TRBV2|.
TGTGCCAGCATCCAAACGGGGTTTAATGAAGCTTTCTTT
CASIQTGFNEAFF
>.|TRBJ1-5|TRBV19|.
TGTGCCAGTAGGAGTGACAGGCATGGACGGGATCAGCCCCAGCATTTT
CASRSDRHGRDQPQHF